This is a list of T cell receptor beta chains from one sample in a study of T cell repertoires in cytomegalovirus infection. One entry per CDR3 protein, called by TCRdb with MiXCR from the reads. The sample carries about 700,000 distinct CDR3 sequences, around 32% recorded once. Antigens for these TCRs are unknown. Sequenced material: cultured PBMCs, taken from culture after CMV antigen stimulation. The receptors here all came from a human donor in good health (CMV status not recorded). Some clones in this sample may be carry-over from other donors' samples. Both conserved end residues are part of each CDR3. Fields, in order: J gene, D gene, clone size, V gene, CDR3 protein, CDR3 DNA. A D gene is named only where the DNA matches it firmly. The size entry is marked missing in some rows and otherwise reads once, few, many or a size class.

TRBJ1-1,-,-,TRBV5-1,CASSLSADNEAFF,TGCGCCAGCAGCTTGTCTGCTGACAATGAAGCTTTCTTT
TRBJ2-1,TRBD1,-,TRBV4-3,CASSTRTGGGYNEQFF,TGCGCCAGCAGCACCCGGACAGGGGGCGGCTACAATGAGCAGTTCTTC
TRBJ1-2,-,few,TRBV29-1,CSVDKKGGYGYTF,TGCAGCGTTGATAAGAAGGGGGGCTATGGCTACACCTTC
TRBJ1-1,TRBD1,many,TRBV7-8,CASSLLSGTGIEAEAFF,TGTGCCAGCAGCTTACTCTCCGGGACAGGGATAGAGGCTGAAGCTTTCTTT
TRBJ2-7,-,few,TRBV6-1,CASRHRRQDYYEQYF,TGTGCCAGCAGGCACCGGAGACAGGACTACTACGAGCAGTACTTC
TRBJ2-7,-,few,TRBV7-8,CASSSRRETYEQYF,TGTGCCAGCAGCTCTCGACGGGAGACCTACGAGCAGTACTTC
TRBJ1-1,TRBD1,few,TRBV7-9,CASSAEGANTEAFF,TGTGCCAGCAGCGCCGAGGGGGCGAACACTGAAGCTTTCTTT
TRBJ1-6,-,few,TRBV19,CASSVRLQGNSPLHF,TGTGCCAGTAGTGTAAGATTACAGGGAAATTCACCCCTCCACTTT
TRBJ2-7,TRBD1,-,TRBV11-2,CASSSAAQQGSEQYF,TGTGCCAGCAGCTCCGCGGCACAACAGGGGAGCGAGCAGTACTTC
TRBJ2-3,-,-,TRBV11-1,CASSQPASTDTQYF,TGTGCCAGCAGCCAACCGGCTAGCACAGATACGCAGTATTTT
TRBJ1-2,-,-,TRBV2,CASAGQRNYGYTF,TGTGCCAGCGCAGGGCAGAGAAACTATGGCTACACCTTC
TRBJ1-2,-,-,TRBV7-9,CASSSEGFGYTF,TGTGCCAGCAGCTCGGAGGGGTTTGGCTACACCTTC
TRBJ1-6,-,many,TRBV7-2,CASSLFSGLNSPLHF,TGTGCCAGCAGCTTATTCTCGGGATTAAATTCACCCCTCCACTTT
TRBJ1-1,-,-,TRBV20-1,CSAGDPAGAFF,TGCAGTGCTGGGGACCCGGCGGGGGCTTTCTTT
TRBJ2-3,-,few,TRBV7-2,CASTHRVVTDTQYF,TGTGCCAGCACCCACAGGGTAGTCACAGATACGCAGTATTTT
TRBJ2-3,-,-,TRBV6-2/TRBV6-3,CASSFPGLPQYF,TGTGCCAGCAGTTTCCCCGGCCTGCCGCAGTATTTT
TRBJ2-1,TRBD2,once,TRBV5-4,CASSLSASGGKYNEQFF,TGTGCCAGCAGCTTGTCAGCTAGCGGGGGGAAATACAATGAGCAGTTCTTC
TRBJ2-3,TRBD2,-,TRBV11-2,CASSPPAAGGGGVTQYF,TGTGCCAGCAGCCCCCCTGCCGCGGGAGGGGGGGGGGTTACGCAGTATTTT
TRBJ2-7,-,few,TRBV7-6,CASSWTSDGEQYF,TGTGCCAGCAGCTGGACCAGTGACGGCGAGCAGTACTTC
TRBJ1-5,-,-,TRBV12-3/TRBV12-4,CASKNSTELNQPQHF,TGTGCCAGCAAAAATTCGACAGAACTTAATCAGCCCCAGCATTTT
TRBJ2-1,-,-,TRBV11-2,CASSLAGVTVAPYNEQFF,TGTGCCAGCAGCTTAGCGGGAGTCACAGTGGCGCCCTACAATGAGCAGTTCTTC
TRBJ2-3,-,-,TRBV6-2/TRBV6-3,CASSFRTDPSTDTQYF,TGTGCCAGCAGTTTCCGGACGGATCCTAGCACAGATACGCAGTATTTT
TRBJ1-1,-,-,TRBV7-6,CASSPERGRVLNTEAFF,TGTGCCAGCAGCCCGGAACGGGGTCGGGTATTGAACACTGAAGCTTTCTTT
TRBJ1-6,TRBD1,-,TRBV6-6,CASSLQGGTSPLHF,TGTGCCAGCAGTCTACAGGGGGGGACTTCACCCCTCCACTTT
TRBJ2-2,-,-,TRBV28,CASSSLIWGSTGELFF,TGTGCCAGCAGTTCCCTCATTTGGGGCAGCACCGGGGAGCTGTTTTTT
TRBJ1-6,-,few,TRBV7-9,CASSIARENSPLHF,TGTGCCAGCAGTATAGCCAGAGAGAATTCACCCCTCCACTTT
TRBJ2-7,TRBD2,few,TRBV6-2/TRBV6-3,CASSYWTSGSYEQYF,TGTGCCAGCAGTTACTGGACTAGCGGGTCCTACGAGCAGTACTTC
TRBJ1-2,TRBD1,few,TRBV6-2/TRBV6-3,CASSRMDRGHGYTF,TGTGCCAGCAGTAGGATGGACAGGGGGCATGGCTACACCTTC
TRBJ1-5,-,few,TRBV20-1,CSAISELSNQPQHF,TGCAGTGCTATTTCTGAGTTGAGCAATCAGCCCCAGCATTTT
TRBJ1-1,-,few,TRBV7-2,CASSLLEGTEAFF,TGTGCCAGCAGCTTACTGGAGGGCACTGAAGCTTTCTTT
TRBJ2-2,TRBD2,-,TRBV12-3/TRBV12-4,CATGWTSGSGTGELFF,TGTGCCACCGGTTGGACTAGCGGGAGTGGCACCGGGGAGCTGTTTTTT
TRBJ2-5,-,-,TRBV24-1,CATSDFRGVETQYF,TGTGCCACCAGTGATTTCCGGGGTGTCGAGACCCAGTACTTC
TRBJ2-2,-,-,TRBV3-1,CASSRAGANTGELFF,TGTGCCAGCAGCCGAGCTGGGGCGAACACCGGGGAGCTGTTTTTT
TRBJ2-2,TRBD1,-,TRBV5-1,CASSQPKDTGATGELFF,TGCGCCAGCAGCCAGCCAAAAGATACAGGGGCCACCGGGGAGCTGTTTTTT
TRBJ2-6,TRBD2,once,TRBV27,CASSLSILGLAESGANVLTF,TGTGCCAGCAGTTTATCGATATTGGGACTAGCGGAATCTGGGGCCAACGTCCTGACTTTC
TRBJ2-5,TRBD2,-,TRBV6-1,CASSEWGGRGETQYF,TGTGCCAGCAGTGAATGGGGAGGGAGAGGAGAGACCCAGTACTTC
TRBJ2-3,-,-,TRBV12-3/TRBV12-4,CASSLWGKDTQYF,TGTGCCAGCAGTTTATGGGGGAAAGATACGCAGTATTTT
TRBJ2-3,-,-,TRBV6-1,CASRPTGHLGGSDTQYF,TGTGCCAGCAGACCCACAGGCCACCTTGGGGGGTCTGATACGCAGTATTTT
TRBJ1-1,-,-,TRBV27,CASSLGPPPLNTEAFF,TGTGCCAGCAGTTTGGGGCCGCCCCCCCTGAACACTGAAGCTTTCTTT
TRBJ2-1,-,-,TRBV5-1,CASSLLWDRDYNEQFF,TGCGCCAGCAGCTTGTTGTGGGACCGAGACTACAATGAGCAGTTCTTC
TRBJ2-5,-,-,TRBV20-1,CSARDPLAGTQYF,TGCAGTGCTAGAGACCCGCTTGCGGGGACCCAGTACTTC
TRBJ1-4,-,-,TRBV6-1,CASSRTRGLFF,TGTGCCAGCAGTCGAACCCGGGGACTGTTTTTT
TRBJ2-1,TRBD1,-,TRBV4-3,CASSPRGTVSYNEQFF,TGCGCCAGCAGCCCCAGGGGGACAGTCTCCTACAATGAGCAGTTCTTC
TRBJ1-5,-,-,TRBV20-1,CSARSRAGNQPQHF,TGCAGTGCTAGAAGCAGGGCTGGGAATCAGCCCCAGCATTTT
TRBJ1-4,-,-,TRBV7-9,CANLHATNEKLFF,TGTGCCAACTTACACGCAACTAATGAAAAACTGTTTTTT
TRBJ2-7,-,-,TRBV2,CATAGRLSDEQYF,TGTGCCACCGCGGGACGTCTGTCAGACGAGCAGTACTTC
TRBJ2-5,-,-,TRBV6-5,CASSSLQSAGETQYF,TGTGCCAGCAGTAGCCTTCAGTCGGCCGGAGAGACCCAGTACTTC
TRBJ2-1,-,-,TRBV12-3/TRBV12-4,CASTLLASNEQFF,TGTGCCAGCACTTTACTAGCTAGTAATGAGCAGTTCTTC
TRBJ2-1,-,-,TRBV7-2,CASSLVVKGRFF,TGTGCCAGCAGCTTAGTTGTCAAAGGGAGGTTCTTC
TRBJ2-1,TRBD2,many,TRBV7-2,CASSDRTSSSEQFF,TGTGCCAGCAGCGATCGGACTAGCTCGAGTGAGCAGTTCTTC
TRBJ2-7,-,many,TRBV11-2,CASSSGWGAYEQYF,TGTGCCAGCAGCTCCGGGTGGGGAGCCTACGAGCAGTACTTC